A single sample is the source of the 13 T cell receptor beta chains below, sequenced in a study of T cells in Graves' hyperthyroidism and ophthalmopathy. RNA transcripts served as the template for amplifying TCR beta CDR3 regions. The TCR CDR3 was amplified in a first-round RT-PCR using the HTBI primer set. TCRdb itself ran the multiplex PCR reads through MiXCR, one entry per CDR3 protein. The table lists 370,000 or so distinct CDR3 sequences, 15% to 19% of them singletons. The sequenced sample consisted of blood. These receptors were collected from a woman under 30 with Graves' hyperthyroidism that later progressed to Graves' ophthalmopathy.

This clonotype was observed at least ten times. The genes are TRBV10-3 and TRBJ2-7; TRBD2 might be the D (5 bases). V dropped 6 bases and J dropped 5 bases, with 14 bases sitting between them. The CDR3 has 13 amino acids. Germline loops: CDR1 ENHRY, CDR2 SYGVKD. CDR3 coding DNA: TGTGCCATCAGCCCGGCGGAGCGGAACGAGCAGTACTTC. It codes for CAISPAERNEQYF.

This clonotype has only a few counts. The V call is TRBV28, the J call TRBJ1-1; 8 nucleotides match TRBD1. With 2 bases clipped from V and 11 bases from J, the junction kept 16 bases outside the gene matches. CDR1 is MDHEN and CDR2 is SYDVKM in the germline V gene. The CDR3 totals 16 residues. The CDR3 DNA is TGTGCCAGCAGTTTACAATTCGCGGGGCCACAGGGGGACGCTTTCTTT. Translation: CASSLQFAGPQGDAFF.

This clonotype was detected only a few times. The chain uses TRBV9 and TRBJ1-6; TRBD1 might be the D (5 bases). This CDR3 is 17 amino acids long. The germline V and J ends were trimmed by 7 bases and 10 bases, with 27 bases remaining between them. Per germline, CDR1 SGDLS and CDR2 YYNGEE. The DNA of the CDR3 is TGTGCCAGCGGCCCGTATCCTTGGCGGGGCTCGGGGTCACCCCTCCACTTT. Translated, it gives CASGPYPWRGSGSPLHF. The whole variable domain, filled in from reference TRBV9 and TRBJ1-6, reads DSGVTQTPKHLITATGQRVTLRCSPRSGDLSVYWYQQSLDQGLQFLIQYYNGEERAKGNILERFSAQQFPDLHSELNLSSLELGDSALYFCASGPYPWRGSGSPLHFGNGTRLTVT.

Many counts were recorded for this clonotype. The V and J genes are TRBV28 and TRBJ2-2; possibly TRBD2 for D (6 bases). V shed 6 bases and J shed 1 base, with 9 bases lying between them. Germline loops: CDR1 MDHEN, CDR2 SYDVKM. This CDR3 is 14 amino acids long. Here the CDR3 reads CASSSGENTGELFF. DNA of the CDR3: TGTGCCAGCAGCTCGGGGGAGAACACCGGGGAGCTGTTTTTT.

This clonotype appeared many times. The V gene is TRBV18, the J gene TRBJ2-3; 7 nucleotides match TRBD2. V lost 3 bases, J lost 2 bases, and 5 bases stayed unmatched. Looked up from germline, CDR1 is KGHSH and CDR2 is LQKENI. CDR3 length: 15 residues. CDR3 nucleotide sequence: TGTGCCAGCTCACCGTCCGGGACTAACACAGATACGCAGTATTTT. It specifies CASSPSGTNTDTQYF. The complete variable domain, with remaining parts taken from reference TRBV18 and TRBJ2-3, reads NAGVMQNPRHLVRRRGQEARLRCSPMKGHSHVYWYRQLPEEGLKFMVYLQKENIIDESGMPKERFSAEFPKEGPSILRIQQVVRGDSAAYFCASSPSGTNTDTQYFGPGTRLTVL.

In this sample, this clonotype turned up many times. The rearrangement links TRBV5-1 to TRBJ2-7; 7 bases align to TRBD1. Losses at the gene ends were 2 bases for V and 7 bases for J; bases not matched to a gene: 9. The CDR3 has 14 amino acids. Germline loops: CDR1 SGHRS, CDR2 YFSETQ. The CDR3 bases are TGCGCCAGCAGCTTCCAGGACAGGAATAGTGAGCAGTACTTC. Translating it yields CASSFQDRNSEQYF.

This clonotype was recorded at least ten times. The rearrangement links TRBV28 to TRBJ2-5, with D possibly TRBD1 on 5 matching bases. V lost 1 base, J lost 4 bases, and 16 bases lay in between. CDR1 is MDHEN and CDR2 is SYDVKM in the germline V gene. The CDR3 has 16 residues. The CDR3 DNA is TGTGCCAGCAGTTTATTAGGGGAAAAACGATTAGAGACCCAGTACTTC. Protein sequence: CASSLLGEKRLETQYF.

This clonotype came up a few times. The rearrangement links TRBV4-3 to TRBJ2-2; no clear D gene. Trimming cost V 0 bases and J 3 bases, with 5 bases left between them. The CDR3 is made up of 14 amino acids. Germline lookup yields CDR1 LGHNA and CDR2 YSLEER. CDR3 protein: CASSQDLDTGELFF. Here the CDR3 DNA reads TGCGCCAGCAGCCAAGATTTGGACACCGGGGAGCTGTTTTTT.

A few counts support this clonotype. The genes are TRBV29-1 and TRBJ2-2, with a possible D match to TRBD1 (5 bases). The germline V gene has CDR1 SQVTM and CDR2 ANQGSEA. V was cut by 3 bases and J by 2 bases, with 16 bases left in between. The CDR3 loop spans 16 amino acids. This chain's CDR3 is CSVEGRGPPNTGELFF. The CDR3 DNA reads as TGCAGCGTTGAGGGTAGGGGCCCTCCAAACACCGGGGAGCTGTTTTTT.

There are many counts of this clonotype. The J gene is TRBJ2-7, the V gene TRBV5-1, with TRBD2 as a possible D gene (5 bases). Germline V CDR1 and CDR2: SGHRS, YFSETQ. Trimming removed 0 bases at V and 2 bases at J, with 15 bases between. This CDR3 is built from 16 residues. In DNA form, the CDR3 reads TGCGCCAGCAGCTTGGCCGGAAGCGGTTTTCCCTACGAGCAGTACTTC. The encoded protein is CASSLAGSGFPYEQYF.

The V call is TRBV4-3, the J call TRBJ2-6; D ambiguous. This CDR3 spans 14 amino acids. The germline V and J ends were trimmed by 1 base and 4 bases, with 5 bases remaining between them. Germline V lookup: CDR1 LGHNA, CDR2 YSLEER. The CDR3 is CASSQGLGANVLTF. CDR3 nucleotides: TGCGCCAGCAGCCAAGGACTGGGGGCCAACGTCCTGACTTTC.

The chain joins TRBV4-2 to TRBJ2-7, with D maybe TRBD2 (5 bases). Looked up from germline, CDR1 is LGHNA and CDR2 is YNFKEQ. With 1 base removed from V and 1 base from J, the gap between germline ends came to 17 bases. This CDR3 spans 17 amino acids. The chain's CDR3 is CASSQALGQRLSYEQYF. The CDR3 coding sequence is TGTGCCAGCAGCCAAGCTTTGGGCCAGCGGCTTTCCTACGAGCAGTACTTC.

The chain joins TRBV7-2 to TRBJ2-1, with 10 nucleotides matching TRBD2. The germline V gene has CDR1 SGHTA and CDR2 FQGNSA. Trimming cost V 6 bases and J 6 bases; bases outside gene matches: 8. This CDR3 spans 15 amino acids. The CDR3 nucleotides read TGTGCCAGCAGAAAAGCGGGGGGGGTCCTCAATGAGCAGTTCTTC. Its translation: CASRKAGGVLNEQFF.